Below, 29 T cell receptor beta chains from the same sample are listed, as sequenced in a study of blood T cell repertoires in COVID-19. Sequencing was performed with immunoSEQ multiplex PCR; in TCRdb, only in-frame clones are kept and a portion is missing. The sample comprises about 190,000 clones, just under 80% of which are singletons, and about 3% rests with the top ten. Input material: peripheral blood. The receptors derive from a woman of 80 years or more with active or convalescent COVID-19.

The chain employs TRBV4-2 and TRBJ2-7; the D gene is possibly TRBD1 (5 bases). Germline CDR1 and CDR2: LGHNA and YNFKEQ. The CDR3 is 12 amino acids. Trimming removed 0 bases from V and 10 bases from J, with 10 bases in between. CDR3 nucleotide sequence: TGTGCCAGCAGCCAAGATGGTAGGGGCCAGTACTTC. This encodes CASSQDGRGQYF.

The CDR3 coding sequence is TGTGCCAGCAGTGCTCTAGCGGGGGGCTCCTACAATGAGCAGTTCTTC. Translated: CASSALAGGSYNEQFF. The V gene is TRBV6-4, the J gene TRBJ2-1; 11 bases agree with TRBD2. Trimming cost V 4 bases and J 0 bases; bases outside gene matches: 2. CDR1 and CDR2 (germline): MRHNA, SNTAGT. CDR3 length: 16 residues.

The chain carries TRBV12-3 or TRBV12-4 and TRBJ2-2; weak D call: TRBD1 (5 bases). Trimming stripped 6 bases from V and 11 bases from J, with 13 bases between. This CDR3 comprises 12 residues. For the CDR3, the DNA is TGTGCCAGCAGCGGACAAGTCGAAGAGCTGTTTTTT. Protein: CASSGQVEELFF.

V and J are TRBV10-3 and TRBJ2-7, with unresolved D. The germline V gene encodes CDR1 ENHRY and CDR2 SYGVKD. The CDR3 runs 14 residues. V dropped 3 bases and J dropped 4 bases, with 13 bases sitting between them. In DNA form, the CDR3 reads TGTGCCATCAGTGATATAAACAGTGTATACGAGCAGTACTTC. This gives the protein CAISDINSVYEQYF.

CDR3 in DNA: TGCGCCAGCAGCCCCCAGGGGACAGGGAAATTCGGCTACACCTTC. Its translation is CASSPQGTGKFGYTF. The V and J genes are TRBV4-3 and TRBJ1-2, with TRBD1 matching over 9 bases. V lost 4 bases to trimming and J lost 8 bases; unmatched junction nucleotides: 11. The CDR3 consists of 15 residues. Per germline, CDR1 LGHNA and CDR2 YSLEER.

V gene TRBV4-2 combines with J gene TRBJ2-1; 10 positions match TRBD2. J gave up 2 bases and V 0 bases, and 7 bases lay outside the gene matches. Germline V CDR1 and CDR2: LGHNA, YNFKEQ. The CDR3 contains 18 residues. This CDR3 reads CASSQEWGTSGTYNEQFF. In DNA form, the CDR3 reads TGTGCCAGCAGCCAAGAGTGGGGTACTAGCGGGACCTACAATGAGCAGTTCTTC.

The rearrangement uses TRBV6-2 or TRBV6-3 and TRBJ1-6, with D possibly matching TRBD1 (5 bases). The CDR3 runs to 14 residues. V was clipped by 0 bases and J by 5 bases, with 5 bases between them. Per germline, CDR1 MNHEY and CDR2 SVGEGT. CDR3: CASSYSGDNSPLHF. For the CDR3, the DNA is TGTGCCAGCAGTTACTCAGGGGATAATTCACCCCTCCACTTT.

J is TRBJ2-4 and V is TRBV10-3, with TRBD1 matching 7 bases. Germline V gives CDR1 ENHRY, CDR2 SYGVKD. The CDR3 contains 19 residues. V dropped 2 bases and J dropped 0; count of bases not matched to a gene: 13. DNA for the CDR3: TGTGCCATCAGTGAGGCATTCGTCAATAGGGGGCTAGCCAAAAACATTCAGTACTTC. This codes for CAISEAFVNRGLAKNIQYF.

This chain connects TRBV5-8 to TRBJ2-3; a weak D match, TRBD2 (7 bases). Trimming cost V 1 base and J 1 base, with 10 bases left between them. In germline, CDR1 is SGHTS, CDR2 YDEGEE. This CDR3 spans 15 amino acids. CDR3 sequence: CASSLRGGRTDTQYF. CDR3 DNA sequence: TGTGCCAGCAGCTTGAGGGGGGGCCGCACAGATACGCAGTATTTT.

This sequence joins TRBV4-3 and TRBJ1-2; no clear D gene. Deletions cut 0 bases from V and 0 bases from J, with 11 bases between. CDR3 length: 16 residues. Germline lookup yields CDR1 LGHNA and CDR2 YSLEER. The CDR3 spells CASSQDREGPNYGYTF. The DNA of the CDR3 is TGCGCCAGCAGCCAAGATCGGGAGGGCCCTAACTATGGCTACACCTTC.

For the CDR3, the DNA is TGCGCCAGCAGCCTGGCCGGGACAGGCACTGAAGCTTTCTTT. This encodes CASSLAGTGTEAFF. The chain is built from TRBV5-1 and TRBJ1-1; the match to TRBD1 covers 8 bases. The J segment lost 4 bases and the V segment lost 4 bases, leaving 6 bases of the junction unmatched. Per germline, CDR1 SGHRS and CDR2 YFSETQ. This CDR3 is built from 14 residues.

The J gene is TRBJ1-2, the V gene TRBV7-2; D remains unclear. This CDR3 has 13 residues. Between the trimmed V and J ends, which lost 2 bases and 2 bases, there was a span of 6 bases. The germline V gene encodes CDR1 SGHTA and CDR2 FQGNSA. The CDR3 DNA follows: TGTGCCAGCAGCTTACGTATAAACTATGGCTACACCTTC. Amino acids: CASSLRINYGYTF.

The V gene is TRBV18, the J gene TRBJ1-1, with TRBD1 identical over 9 bases. Looked up from germline, CDR1 is KGHSH and CDR2 is LQKENI. CDR3 length equals 14 residues. V shed 4 bases and J 5 bases; nucleotides not matched to a gene: 5. CDR3 protein: CASSLYRGRTEAFF. The DNA for the CDR3 is TGTGCCAGCTCACTTTACAGGGGGCGGACTGAAGCTTTCTTT.

The rearrangement uses TRBV6-5 and TRBJ1-2; 7 bases are shared with TRBD1. J was trimmed by 5 bases and V by 8 bases; bases with no gene match: 8. Germline V lookup: CDR1 MNHEY, CDR2 SVGAGI. The length of the CDR3 is 13 residues. The CDR3 DNA reads TGTGCCAGCTTTGTGACAGGGCTTTATGGCTACACCTTC. Its translation is CASFVTGLYGYTF.

This rearrangement joins TRBV18 to TRBJ1-4; D is undetermined. The CDR3 has 16 amino acids. Deletions cut 0 bases from V and 8 bases from J, with 16 bases between. The V gene's germline CDR1 is KGHSH and CDR2 LQKENI. CDR3 sequence reads: CASSPPMEGRGEKLFF. The DNA for the CDR3 is TGTGCCAGCTCACCACCGATGGAGGGCCGGGGAGAAAAACTGTTTTTT.

This clone was seen more than once but under ten times. CDR3 sequence reads: CASSTTGWGLQETQYF. The CDR3 DNA is TGTGCCAGCAGCACGACCGGGTGGGGCCTCCAAGAGACCCAGTACTTC. The J gene is TRBJ2-5, the V gene TRBV7-2, with D maybe TRBD1 (5 bases). Germline V gene lookup returns CDR1 SGHTA and CDR2 FQGNSA. Trimming took 5 bases from V and 1 from J, leaving 17 bases between them. This CDR3 has 16 residues.

This chain links TRBV10-3 with TRBJ2-1, with TRBD2 identical over 12 bases. The V and J ends lost 4 bases and 4 bases, in that order; junction bases with no gene match: 11. The CDR3 is 18 amino acids. Germline V gene data show CDR1 as ENHRY and CDR2 as SYGVKD. CDR3 sequence (DNA): TGTGCCATCAGTGGTACGACTAGCGGGGGCCTGATTTACAATGAGCAGTTCTTC. Amino acid sequence: CAISGTTSGGLIYNEQFF.

This chain uses TRBV18 with TRBJ2-7, with unresolved D. This CDR3 spans 13 amino acids. V was clipped by 1 base and J by 3 bases, with 7 bases between them. Germline CDR1 KGHSH, CDR2 LQKENI. CDR3 residues: CASSPRYVYEQYF. The CDR3 DNA reads as TGTGCCAGCTCACCACGTTATGTCTACGAGCAGTACTTC.

The chain combines TRBV4-2 with TRBJ1-6; D unclear. Trimming shortened V by 4 bases and J by 10 bases, and 20 bases separated the two germline ends. Germline CDR1 reads LGHNA; CDR2 reads YNFKEQ. The CDR3 contains 16 residues. This chain's CDR3 is CASSPNPAGARSPLHF. The CDR3, as DNA: TGTGCCAGCAGCCCCAATCCGGCCGGCGCCAGGTCACCCCTCCACTTT.

The rearrangement links TRBV5-1 to TRBJ1-1; D is perhaps TRBD1 (5 bases). Between the trimmed V and J ends, which lost 1 base and 7 bases, there was a span of 8 bases. CDR1 SGHRS and CDR2 YFSETQ come from the germline V gene. CDR3 length: 12 amino acids. As DNA, the CDR3 is TGCGCCAGCAGCTTGATGCAGGGTGAAGCTTTCTTT. Amino acids: CASSLMQGEAFF.

The chain joins TRBV5-6 to TRBJ2-5; the D is unclear. Trimming took off 0 bases at V and 5 bases at J, with 8 bases between the two ends. CDR3 size: 13 residues. The germline V gene encodes CDR1 SGHDT and CDR2 YYEEEE. CDR3 region: CASSLARLETQYF. The CDR3 DNA reads as TGTGCCAGCAGCTTGGCTCGGTTGGAGACCCAGTACTTC.

The chain combines TRBV5-1 with TRBJ2-7, with a tentative D call TRBD2 (5 bases). V dropped 1 base and J dropped 6 bases, with 17 bases sitting between them. The CDR3 spans 15 residues. CDR1 and CDR2 from the germline V gene are SGHRS and YFSETQ. This CDR3 is CASSLFFGERGEQYF. CDR3 nucleotides: TGCGCCAGCAGCTTGTTCTTCGGGGAAAGAGGCGAGCAGTACTTC. Full variable domain (rest looked up from reference TRBV5-1 and TRBJ2-7): KAGVTQTPRYLIKTRGQQVTLSCSPISGHRSVSWYQQTPGQGLQFLFEYFSETQRNKGNFPGRFSGRQFSNSRSEMNVSTLELGDSALYLCASSLFFGERGEQYFGPGTRLTVT.

J is TRBJ1-3 and V is TRBV10-3; D is perhaps TRBD1 (5 bases). The germline CDR1 and CDR2 sequences are ENHRY and SYGVKD. V gave up 8 bases and J gave up 1 base, with 6 bases separating them. This CDR3 is 12 amino acids long. The CDR3 coding sequence is TGTGCCATCCGGGGGTCTGGAAACACCATATATTTT. Encoded protein: CAIRGSGNTIYF.

The rearrangement joins TRBV6-5 to TRBJ1-4; the match to TRBD1 covers 9 bases. Germline V gene data show CDR1 as MNHEY and CDR2 as SVGAGI. The CDR3 consists of 15 residues. V trimming: 0 bases; J trimming: 7 bases; junction bases outside the gene matches: 3. The chain's CDR3 is CASSYSHRGLEKLFF. The CDR3 DNA follows: TGTGCCAGCAGTTACTCCCACAGGGGGCTTGAAAAACTGTTTTTT.

The V and J genes are TRBV5-1 and TRBJ2-7; 10 bases match TRBD2. V lost 1 base, J lost 5 bases, and 3 bases stayed unmatched. The CDR3 consists of 14 residues. From germline, CDR1 is SGHRS and CDR2 YFSETQ. CDR3 sequence: CASSLTSGVNEQYF. DNA of the CDR3: TGCGCCAGCAGCTTGACTAGCGGGGTCAACGAGCAGTACTTC.

The chain joins TRBV5-4 to TRBJ1-3; 8 nucleotides match TRBD1. Germline trimming cut 3 bases from V and 3 bases from J; bases unmatched to any gene: 5. From germline, CDR1 is SGHNT and CDR2 YYREEE (reference sequence). The CDR3 is made up of 15 amino acids. The CDR3 reads CASSSQGAHGNTIYF. The CDR3 DNA follows: TGTGCCAGCAGCTCTCAGGGGGCCCATGGAAACACCATATATTTT.

This clone has a handful of counts. This sample also contains other DNA sequences that code for the same CDR3. This chain links TRBV6-1 with TRBJ1-5, with no clear D. V was clipped by 2 bases and J by 6 bases, with 8 bases between them. The germline gives CDR1 MNHNS, CDR2 SASEGT. CDR3 length: 13 amino acids. CDR3 sequence: CASSESGVQPQHF. Here the CDR3 DNA reads TGTGCCAGCAGTGAAAGCGGGGTTCAGCCCCAGCATTTT.

The genes are TRBV9 and TRBJ2-7, with TRBD2 matching 14 bases. The CDR3 consists of 15 residues. The ends lost 6 bases at V and 9 bases at J; junction bases unmatched: 11. Germline V lookup: CDR1 SGDLS, CDR2 YYNGEE. The CDR3 region is CASTPGTSGGTVQYF. The CDR3 region has the DNA TGTGCCAGCACTCCCGGGACTAGCGGGGGAACCGTGCAGTACTTC.

Note on this clone: The junction shows a germline mismatch at one end, possibly a read error. The chain combines TRBV6-6 with TRBJ1-6; D gene unclear. The CDR3 runs to 11 residues. Germline lookup yields CDR1 MNHNY and CDR2 SVGAGI (reference sequence). The CDR3 loop reads CASSYGPQQDF. The CDR3 DNA follows: TGTGCCAGCAGTTACGGTCCACAGCAAGACTTT.